The present TCR beta chain was sequenced within a study of radiotherapy plus CTLA-4 blockade in lung cancer. Germline-derived CDR1 and CDR2 are MGHDK and SYGVNS. The CDR3 loop spans 14 amino acids. V shed 5 bases and J shed 5 bases, with 13 bases lying between them. This table comes from immunoSEQ multiplex PCR, and its TCRdb copy is limited to in-frame clones, with some not included. The repertoire holds approximately 99,000 clones, with around 88% as singletons. The sequence was collected from a human donor with non-small cell lung cancer that progressed on radiotherapy plus ipilimumab. The chain recombines TRBV25-1 with TRBJ2-1, with D possibly TRBD2 on 6 matching bases. The starting material was peripheral blood, obtained from a patient treated with radiotherapy plus ipilimumab. The CDR3 region has the DNA TGTGCCAGCAGTCGGCGGGAAGGTGACAATGAGCAGTTCTTC. Translating it yields CASSRREGDNEQFF.